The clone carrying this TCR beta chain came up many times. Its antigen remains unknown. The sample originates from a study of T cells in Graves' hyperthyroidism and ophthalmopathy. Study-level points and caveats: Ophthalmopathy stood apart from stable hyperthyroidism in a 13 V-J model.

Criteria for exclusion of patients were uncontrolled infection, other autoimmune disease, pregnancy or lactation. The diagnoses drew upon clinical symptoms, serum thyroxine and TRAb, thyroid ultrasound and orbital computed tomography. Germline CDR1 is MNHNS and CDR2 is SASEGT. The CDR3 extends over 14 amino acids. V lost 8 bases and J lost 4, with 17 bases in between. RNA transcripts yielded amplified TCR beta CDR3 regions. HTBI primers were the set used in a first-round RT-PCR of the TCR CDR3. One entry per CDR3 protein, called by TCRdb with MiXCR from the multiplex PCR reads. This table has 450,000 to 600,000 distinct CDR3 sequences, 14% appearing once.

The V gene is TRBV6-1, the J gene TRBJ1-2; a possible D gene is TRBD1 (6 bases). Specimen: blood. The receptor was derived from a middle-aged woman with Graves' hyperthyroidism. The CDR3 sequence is CASETGSLSYGYTF. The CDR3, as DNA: TGTGCCAGCGAAACAGGGAGCCTTTCCTATGGCTACACCTTC.